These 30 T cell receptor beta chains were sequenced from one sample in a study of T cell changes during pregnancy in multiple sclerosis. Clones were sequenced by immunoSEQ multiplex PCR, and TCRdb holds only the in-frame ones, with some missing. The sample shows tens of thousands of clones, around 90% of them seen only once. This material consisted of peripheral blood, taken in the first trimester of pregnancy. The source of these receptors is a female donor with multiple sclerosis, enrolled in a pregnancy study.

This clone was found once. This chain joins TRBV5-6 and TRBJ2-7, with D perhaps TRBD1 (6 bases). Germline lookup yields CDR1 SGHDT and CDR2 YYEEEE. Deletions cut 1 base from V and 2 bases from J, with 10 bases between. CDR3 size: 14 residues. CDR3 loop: CASSLIRTAYEQYF. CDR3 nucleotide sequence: TGTGCCAGCAGCTTGATCAGGACAGCCTACGAGCAGTACTTC.

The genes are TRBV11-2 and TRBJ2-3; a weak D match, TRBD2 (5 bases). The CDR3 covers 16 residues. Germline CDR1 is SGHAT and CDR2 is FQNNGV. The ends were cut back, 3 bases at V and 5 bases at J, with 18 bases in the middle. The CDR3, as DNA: TGTGCCAGCAGCTTTAATAGCGACCAGGCCGGAGATACGCAGTATTTT. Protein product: CASSFNSDQAGDTQYF. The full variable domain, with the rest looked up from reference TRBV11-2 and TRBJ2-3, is EAGVAQSPRYKIIEKRQSVAFWCNPISGHATLYWYQQILGQGPKLLIQFQNNGVVDDSQLPKDRFSAERLKGVDSTLKIQPAKLEDSAVYLCASSFNSDQAGDTQYFGPGTRLTVL.

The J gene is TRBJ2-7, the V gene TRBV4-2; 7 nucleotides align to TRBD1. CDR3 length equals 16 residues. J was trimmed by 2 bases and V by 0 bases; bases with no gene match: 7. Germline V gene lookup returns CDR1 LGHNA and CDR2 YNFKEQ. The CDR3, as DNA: TGTGCCAGCAGCCAAGATTCAGGCGACAGGGCCTACGAGCAGTACTTC. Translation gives CASSQDSGDRAYEQYF.

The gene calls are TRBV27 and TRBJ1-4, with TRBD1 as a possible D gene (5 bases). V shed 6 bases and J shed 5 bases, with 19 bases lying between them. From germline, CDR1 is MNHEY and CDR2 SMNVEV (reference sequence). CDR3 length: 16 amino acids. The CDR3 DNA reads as TGTGCCAGCAGCCCAAAGGGCGGCAGGGTAAATGAAAAACTGTTTTTT. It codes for CASSPKGGRVNEKLFF.

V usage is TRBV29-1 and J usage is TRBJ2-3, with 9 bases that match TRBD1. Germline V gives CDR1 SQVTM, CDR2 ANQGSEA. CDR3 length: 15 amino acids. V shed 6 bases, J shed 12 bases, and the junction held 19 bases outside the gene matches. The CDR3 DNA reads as TGCAGCGTGTGGGGGGACAGGGAGCGCCTCGGGGCACAGTATTTT. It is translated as CSVWGDRERLGAQYF.

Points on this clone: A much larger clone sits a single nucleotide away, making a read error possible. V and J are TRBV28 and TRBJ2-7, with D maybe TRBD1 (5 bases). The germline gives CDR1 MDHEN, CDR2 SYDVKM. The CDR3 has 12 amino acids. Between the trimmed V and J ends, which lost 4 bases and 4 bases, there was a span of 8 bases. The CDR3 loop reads CASSSRVYEQYF. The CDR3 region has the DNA TGTGCCAGCAGTTCCAGGGTGTACGAGCAGTACTTC.

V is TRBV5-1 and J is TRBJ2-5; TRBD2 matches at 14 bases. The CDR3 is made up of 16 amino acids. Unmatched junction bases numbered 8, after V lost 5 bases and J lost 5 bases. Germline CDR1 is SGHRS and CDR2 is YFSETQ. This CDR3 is CASSTGTSGSRETQYF. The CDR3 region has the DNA TGCGCCAGCAGTACCGGGACTAGCGGGAGTCGCGAGACCCAGTACTTC. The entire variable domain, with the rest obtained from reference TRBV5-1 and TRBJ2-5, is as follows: KAGVTQTPRYLIKTRGQQVTLSCSPISGHRSVSWYQQTPGQGLQFLFEYFSETQRNKGNFPGRFSGRQFSNSRSEMNVSTLELGDSALYLCASSTGTSGSRETQYFGPGTRLLVL.

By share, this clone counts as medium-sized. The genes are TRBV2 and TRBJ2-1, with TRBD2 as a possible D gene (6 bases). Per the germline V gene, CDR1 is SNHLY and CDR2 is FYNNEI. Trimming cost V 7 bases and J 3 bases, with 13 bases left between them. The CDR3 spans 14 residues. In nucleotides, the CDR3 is TGTGCCAGCACCGACAGACTAGTCTACAATGAGCAGTTCTTC. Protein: CASTDRLVYNEQFF. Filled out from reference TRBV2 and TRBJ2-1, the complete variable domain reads EPEVTQTPSHQVTQMGQEVILRCVPISNHLYFYWYRQILGQKVEFLVSFYNNEISEKSEIFDDQFSVERPDGSNFTLKIRSTKLEDSAMYFCASTDRLVYNEQFFGPGTRLTVL.

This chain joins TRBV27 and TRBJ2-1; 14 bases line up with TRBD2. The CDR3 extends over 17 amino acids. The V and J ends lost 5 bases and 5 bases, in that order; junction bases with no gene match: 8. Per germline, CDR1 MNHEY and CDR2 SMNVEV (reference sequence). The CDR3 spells CASSPPGLAGAHNEQFF. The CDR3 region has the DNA TGTGCCAGCAGTCCCCCGGGACTAGCGGGAGCACACAATGAGCAGTTCTTC.

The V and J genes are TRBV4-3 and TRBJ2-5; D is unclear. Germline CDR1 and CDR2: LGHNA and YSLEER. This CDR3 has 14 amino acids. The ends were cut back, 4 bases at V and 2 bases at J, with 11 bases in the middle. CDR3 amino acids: CASSLFDSQETQYF. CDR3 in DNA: TGCGCCAGCAGCCTCTTCGACTCACAAGAGACCCAGTACTTC.

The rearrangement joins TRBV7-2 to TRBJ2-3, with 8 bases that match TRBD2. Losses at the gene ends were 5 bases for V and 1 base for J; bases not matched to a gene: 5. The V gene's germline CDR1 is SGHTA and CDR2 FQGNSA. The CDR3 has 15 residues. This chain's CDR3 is CASSPYSGGTDTQYF. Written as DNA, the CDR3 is TGTGCCAGCAGCCCTTATAGCGGGGGCACAGATACGCAGTATTTT. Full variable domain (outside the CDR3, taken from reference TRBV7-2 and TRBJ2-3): GAGVSQSPSNKVTEKGKDVELRCDPISGHTALYWYRQSLGQGLEFLIYFQGNSAPDKSGLPSDRFSAERTGGSVSTLTIQRTQQEDSAVYLCASSPYSGGTDTQYFGPGTRLTVL.

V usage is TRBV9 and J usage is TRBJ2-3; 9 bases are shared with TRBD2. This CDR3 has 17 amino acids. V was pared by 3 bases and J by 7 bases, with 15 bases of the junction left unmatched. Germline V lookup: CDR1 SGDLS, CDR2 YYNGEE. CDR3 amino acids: CASSALGGTSPLNTQYF. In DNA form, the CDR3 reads TGTGCCAGCAGCGCGCTTGGGGGGACTAGCCCTCTTAATACGCAGTATTTT.

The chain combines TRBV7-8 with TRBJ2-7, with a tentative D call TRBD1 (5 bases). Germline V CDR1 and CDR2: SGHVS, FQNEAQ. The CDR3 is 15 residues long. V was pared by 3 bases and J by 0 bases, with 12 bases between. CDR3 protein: CASSFIDSLSYEQYF. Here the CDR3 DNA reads TGTGCCAGCAGCTTCATAGACAGCCTCTCCTACGAGCAGTACTTC.

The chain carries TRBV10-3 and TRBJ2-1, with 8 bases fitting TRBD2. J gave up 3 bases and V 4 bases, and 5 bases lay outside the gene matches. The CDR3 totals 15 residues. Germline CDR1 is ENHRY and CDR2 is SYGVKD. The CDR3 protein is CAISASGGVYNEQFF. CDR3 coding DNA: TGTGCCATCAGTGCCTCGGGAGGGGTCTACAATGAGCAGTTCTTC.

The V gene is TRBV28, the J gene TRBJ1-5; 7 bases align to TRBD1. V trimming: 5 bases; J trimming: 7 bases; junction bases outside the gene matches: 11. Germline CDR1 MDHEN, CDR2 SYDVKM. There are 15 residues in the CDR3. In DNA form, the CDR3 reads TGTGCCAGCAGTCTTGGACAGGCCCTGGGACAGCCCCAGCATTTT. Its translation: CASSLGQALGQPQHF.

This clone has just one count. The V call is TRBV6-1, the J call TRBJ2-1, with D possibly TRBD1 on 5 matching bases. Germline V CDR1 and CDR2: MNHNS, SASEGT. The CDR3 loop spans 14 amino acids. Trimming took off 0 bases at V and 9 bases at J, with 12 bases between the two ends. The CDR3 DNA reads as TGTGCCAGCAGTGAAGCGCTTTGGGGCACTGAGCAGTTCTTC. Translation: CASSEALWGTEQFF.

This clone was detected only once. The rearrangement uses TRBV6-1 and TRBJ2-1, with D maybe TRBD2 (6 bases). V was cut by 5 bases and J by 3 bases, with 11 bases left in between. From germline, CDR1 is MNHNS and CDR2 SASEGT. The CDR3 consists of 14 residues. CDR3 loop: CASSWGRNYNEQFF. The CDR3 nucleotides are TGTGCCAGCAGTTGGGGGAGGAACTACAATGAGCAGTTCTTC.

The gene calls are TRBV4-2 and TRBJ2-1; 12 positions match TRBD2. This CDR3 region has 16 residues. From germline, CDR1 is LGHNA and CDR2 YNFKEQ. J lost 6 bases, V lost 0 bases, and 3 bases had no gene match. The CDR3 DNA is TGTGCCAGCAGCCAAGATACTAGCGGGGGGACCAATGAGCAGTTCTTC. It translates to CASSQDTSGGTNEQFF.

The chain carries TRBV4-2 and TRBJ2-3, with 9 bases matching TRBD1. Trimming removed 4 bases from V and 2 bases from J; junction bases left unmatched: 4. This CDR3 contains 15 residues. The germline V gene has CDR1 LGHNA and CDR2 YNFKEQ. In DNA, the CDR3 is TGTGCCAGCAGCCCGGGACAGGGAGACACAGATACGCAGTATTTT. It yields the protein CASSPGQGDTDTQYF.

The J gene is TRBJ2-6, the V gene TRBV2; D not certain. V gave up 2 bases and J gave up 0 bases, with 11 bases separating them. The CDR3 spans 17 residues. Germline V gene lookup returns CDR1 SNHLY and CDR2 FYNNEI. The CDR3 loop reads CASSEMGGDSGANVLTF. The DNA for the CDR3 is TGTGCCAGCAGTGAAATGGGTGGAGACTCTGGGGCCAACGTCCTGACTTTC.

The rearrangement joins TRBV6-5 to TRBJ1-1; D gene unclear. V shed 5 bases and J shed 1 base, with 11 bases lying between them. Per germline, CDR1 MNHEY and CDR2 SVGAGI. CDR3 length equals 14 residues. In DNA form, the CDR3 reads TGTGCCAGCAGTCGGACTTACGAGAACACTGAAGCTTTCTTT. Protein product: CASSRTYENTEAFF.

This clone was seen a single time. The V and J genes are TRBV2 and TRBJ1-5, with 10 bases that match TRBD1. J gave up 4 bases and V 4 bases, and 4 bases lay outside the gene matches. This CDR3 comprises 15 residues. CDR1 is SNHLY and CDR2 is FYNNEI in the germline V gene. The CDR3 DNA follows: TGTGCCAGCAGTGTTAGGACAGGGGGGAATCAGCCCCAGCATTTT. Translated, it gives CASSVRTGGNQPQHF. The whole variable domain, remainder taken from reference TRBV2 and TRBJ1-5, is EPEVTQTPSHQVTQMGQEVILRCVPISNHLYFYWYRQILGQKVEFLVSFYNNEISEKSEIFDDQFSVERPDGSNFTLKIRSTKLEDSAMYFCASSVRTGGNQPQHFGDGTRLSIL.

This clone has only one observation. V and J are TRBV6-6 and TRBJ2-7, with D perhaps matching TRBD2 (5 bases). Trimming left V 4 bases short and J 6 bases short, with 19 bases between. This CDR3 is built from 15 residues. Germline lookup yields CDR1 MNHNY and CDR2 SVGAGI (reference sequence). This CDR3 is CASSWRAVGGFEQYF. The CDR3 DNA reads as TGTGCCAGCAGTTGGCGGGCAGTTGGCGGTTTCGAGCAGTACTTC.

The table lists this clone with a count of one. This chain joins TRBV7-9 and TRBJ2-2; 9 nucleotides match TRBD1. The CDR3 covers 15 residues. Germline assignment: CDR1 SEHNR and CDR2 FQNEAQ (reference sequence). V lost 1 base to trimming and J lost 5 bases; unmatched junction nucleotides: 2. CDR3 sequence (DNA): TGTGCCAGCAGCTTAGGGGACAGGGTAACCGGGGAGCTGTTTTTT. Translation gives CASSLGDRVTGELFF.

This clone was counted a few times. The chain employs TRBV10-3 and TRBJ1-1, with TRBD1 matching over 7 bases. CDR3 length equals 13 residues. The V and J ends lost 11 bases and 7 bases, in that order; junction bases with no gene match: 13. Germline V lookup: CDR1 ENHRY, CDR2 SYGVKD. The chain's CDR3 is CAVSSWSGGEAFF. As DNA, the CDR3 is TGTGCCGTATCAAGTTGGTCAGGGGGTGAAGCTTTCTTT.

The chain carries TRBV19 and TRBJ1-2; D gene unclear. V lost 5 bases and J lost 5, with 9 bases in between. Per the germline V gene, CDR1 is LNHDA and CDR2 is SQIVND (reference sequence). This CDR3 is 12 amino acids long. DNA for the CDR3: TGTGCCAGTAGTTCACAGTTATATGGCTACACCTTC. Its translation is CASSSQLYGYTF.

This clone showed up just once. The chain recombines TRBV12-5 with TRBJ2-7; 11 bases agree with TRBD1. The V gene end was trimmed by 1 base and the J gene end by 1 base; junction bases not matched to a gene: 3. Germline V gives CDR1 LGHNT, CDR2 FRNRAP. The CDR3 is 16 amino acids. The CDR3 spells CASGLAGTGGSYEQYF. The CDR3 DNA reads TGTGCTAGTGGTTTGGCCGGGACAGGGGGTTCCTACGAGCAGTACTTC.

The CDR3 coding sequence is TGTGCCTGGAGCGTACAAATGAACACTGAAGCTTTCTTT. It encodes CAWSVQMNTEAFF. This chain joins TRBV30 and TRBJ1-1; D unclear. V lost 3 bases and J lost 0, with 8 bases in between. From germline, CDR1 is GTSNPN and CDR2 SVGIG (reference sequence). This CDR3 is built from 13 residues. The whole variable domain, remainder taken from reference TRBV30 and TRBJ1-1, is SQTIHQWPATLVQPVGSPLSLECTVEGTSNPNLYWYRQAAGRGLQLLFYSVGIGQISSEVPQNLSASRPQDRQFILSSKKLLLSDSGFYLCAWSVQMNTEAFFGQGTRLTVV.

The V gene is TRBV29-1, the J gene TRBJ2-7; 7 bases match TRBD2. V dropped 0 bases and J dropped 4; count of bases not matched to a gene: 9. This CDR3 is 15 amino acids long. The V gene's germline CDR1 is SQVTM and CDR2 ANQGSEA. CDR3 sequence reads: CSVEERGRAKYEQYF. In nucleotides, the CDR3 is TGCAGCGTTGAAGAACGTGGGAGGGCCAAATACGAGCAGTACTTC.

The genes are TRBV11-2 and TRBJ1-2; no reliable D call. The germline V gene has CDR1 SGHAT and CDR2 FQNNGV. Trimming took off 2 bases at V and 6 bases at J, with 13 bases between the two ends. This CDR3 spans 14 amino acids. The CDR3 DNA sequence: TGTGCCAGCAGCTTATCCAGGACTTCTCATGGCTACACCTTC. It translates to CASSLSRTSHGYTF.